Below, one TCR beta chain is given with its context. This clone was seen a single time. The specificity of this receptor is unknown. No clone much larger than this one lies a single base away; base qualities are absent. This specimen's time point label, interpreted: week 3, after first cycle of checkpoint inhibitor. Blood samples were taken before treatment (T0) and at week 3 (W3), following the first cycle of checkpoint blockade. Except for a couple of patients with rapid clinical progression, response was assessed 12 weeks after the first infusion by RECIST 1.1; disease control meant complete response, partial response or stable disease. Patients were excluded for prior systemic cancer treatment, concomitant immunosuppressant therapy or synchronous other active malignancies. Bulk PBMC and plasma cell-free DNA were both sequenced for TCR beta so that circulating cells and T cell turnover could be tracked. Lymphoprep and SepMate tubes were used to isolate PBMC from blood, and red cell lysis was then performed. QIAamp DNA Blood Mini kits were used to extract DNA from PBMC and sorted T cell subsets.

The data belong to a study of blood T cell dynamics during melanoma immunotherapy (dated by TCRdb to 2018 to 2021). As for the study more broadly: Patients had metastatic melanoma and received first-line pembrolizumab or nivolumab plus ipilimumab as standard of care in the United Kingdom. Peripheral T cell receptor repertoires of metastatic melanoma patients were profiled before and after one cycle of checkpoint inhibitor therapy to find early correlates of response. The training cohort was made up of consecutive patients, while a further independent group of patients from the same centre was pooled to form an external validation set.

A fixed 350 ng of DNA was loaded for every bulk PBMC sample. The immunoSEQ TCRb Assay kit was used according to manufacturer instructions to amplify TCR beta CDR3 sequences from genomic DNA. The KAPA Library Quantification Kit for Illumina platforms was used to quantify the pooled libraries by qPCR. Pooled libraries were clustered at 0.6-1.1 pM and sequenced on an Illumina NextSeq 500. The published analysis was carried out like this. TCR data were analyzed using immunoSEQ ANALYZER and the R LymphoSeq package. A rearrangement efficiency score was calculated as productive divided by the sum of productive and non-productive CDR3 sequences. Within each patient, timepoints were compared pairwise for clonality, measured with the Gini coefficient, and for diversity, measured with the Renyi index at alpha=1. Clonal relatedness used an edit distance of 3, and repertoire similarity used the Bhattacharyya coefficient, both computed in LymphoSeq. Linear discriminant analysis on week-3 changes in clonality and diversity was built with the R MASS and caret packages to classify response. What TCRdb holds here is the immuneACCESS table cut down to in-frame rearrangements. Part of the clones is not present; checked against another copy, under half of the missing clones reflect an unresolved V gene, and the others are unexplained. The V and J calls and clone size were taken over from that table, and D and trimming were inferred from the DNA. The sample profile shows roughly 12,000 clones; approximately 84% of them were found once. The biggest ten clones account for around a sixth of the sample.

Spanning cysteine to phenylalanine, the CDR3 consists of 15 amino acids. The retained sequence is limited to the CDR3, 45 bases, with the frame set at the first base. Trimming costs V 3 bases and J 6 bases, and their ends lie 15 bases apart. The germline V gene gives CDR1 as SGHTA and CDR2 as FQGNSA. Overall results and qualifications from the work: A bifurcated reorganization of the PBMC repertoire at W3, with increased clonality or increased diversity, was observed in patients who later achieved disease control, unlike in progressors. Whether the T cell clones driving repertoire changes were melanoma-specific or reflected general immune activation could not be determined in the study. The relatively small sample size was acknowledged as a potential limitation on generalization of the results.

Sequencing was performed on blood, taken from a patient treated with checkpoint blockade. The chain uses TRBV7-2 and TRBJ2-4; the D segment could be TRBD2, given 5 matching bases. This clonotype was obtained from a human donor with melanoma. The DNA is TGTGCCAGCAGCTTGGCGACTATCGTGGTAAACATTCAGTACTTC. It translates as CASSLATIVVNIQYF.